This TCR beta chain is drawn from a study of blood T cell repertoires in COVID-19. TCRdb's table, derived via immunoSEQ multiplex PCR, lists solely in-frame clones and lacks some. Here the sample spans about 150,000 clones, roughly 84% being singletons. This CDR3 region has 15 residues. Germline lookup yields CDR1 MNHEY and CDR2 SVGAGI. V lost 0 bases, J lost 0 bases, and 9 bases lay in between. This clone showed up just once. The sample consisted of peripheral blood. This chain joins TRBV6-5 and TRBJ2-7; D is unclear. This sequence originates from a woman aged 55-69 years with COVID-19, enrolled during active disease. The DNA for the CDR3 is TGTGCCAGCAGTTACTCGATGTGGAGCTCCTACGAGCAGTACTTC. Its translation is CASSYSMWSSYEQYF.